The sequence of this TCR beta chain was determined in a study of cytomegalovirus exposure and HLA in healthy donors. Study findings and constraints: Reported findings show TCR beta sequences accurately forecast HLA-A and HLA-B alleles in most subjects. Later analysis identified a missense DCLRE1C variant that was linked to TCR beta V- and J-gene trimming. A further, later analysis showed that HLA-associated TCR beta chains (compared with equally common others) were more clonally expanded.

PCR used 60 Vbeta primers and 13 Jbeta primers. The method was immunoSEQ multiplex PCR; TCRdb's version includes in-frame clones alone and lacks a portion of them. The table includes roughly 20,000 clones, about 80% detected once. Notes on this clone: The antigen is undetermined.

Germline V gives CDR1 MNHNS, CDR2 SASEGT. The CDR3 is 14 amino acids. Deletions cut 8 bases from V and 5 bases from J, with 18 bases between. The chain carries TRBV6-1 and TRBJ2-5; tentative D call: TRBD2 (6 bases). This receptor was taken from a human donor in good health. The specimen was PBMCs. CDR3 DNA sequence: TGTGCCAGCTGTCTCGGGAGTCCGGGGGAGACCCAGTACTTC. Encoded protein: CASCLGSPGETQYF.